Included here is one T cell receptor (beta chain) sequence, with context. This entry comes from a study of blood T cell repertoires in COVID-19. Sequencing was performed with immunoSEQ multiplex PCR; in TCRdb, only in-frame clones are kept and a portion is missing. The sample carries 60,000 to 75,000 clones, about 81% recorded once. This CDR3 has 14 residues. V was cut by 10 bases and J by 2 bases, with 15 bases left in between. Germline CDR1 and CDR2: MNHNY and SVGAGI (reference sequence). This rearrangement joins TRBV6-6 to TRBJ1-5; the D gene is possibly TRBD1 (5 bases). Sequencing was done on a sample of peripheral blood. The source is a human donor in a cohort sampled during active COVID-19. CDR3 region: CATEARGGNQPQHF. In DNA form, the CDR3 reads TGTGCCACTGAGGCCCGGGGGGGCAATCAGCCCCAGCATTTT.